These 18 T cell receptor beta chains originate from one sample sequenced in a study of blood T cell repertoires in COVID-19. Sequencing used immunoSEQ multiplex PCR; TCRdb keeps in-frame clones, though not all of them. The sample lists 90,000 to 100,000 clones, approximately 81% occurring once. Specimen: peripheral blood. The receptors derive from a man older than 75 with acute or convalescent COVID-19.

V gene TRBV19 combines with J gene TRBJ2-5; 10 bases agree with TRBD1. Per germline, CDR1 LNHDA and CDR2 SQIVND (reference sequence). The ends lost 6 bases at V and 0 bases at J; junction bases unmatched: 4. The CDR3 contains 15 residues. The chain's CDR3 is CASRTGGPNQETQYF. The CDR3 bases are TGTGCCAGTAGGACAGGGGGCCCCAACCAAGAGACCCAGTACTTC.

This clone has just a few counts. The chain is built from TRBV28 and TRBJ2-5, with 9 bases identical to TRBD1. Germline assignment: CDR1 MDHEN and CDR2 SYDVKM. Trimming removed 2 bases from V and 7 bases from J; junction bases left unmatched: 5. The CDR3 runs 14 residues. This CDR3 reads CASSLTGTGLTQYF. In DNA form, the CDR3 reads TGTGCCAGCAGTTTAACCGGGACAGGGTTGACCCAGTACTTC.

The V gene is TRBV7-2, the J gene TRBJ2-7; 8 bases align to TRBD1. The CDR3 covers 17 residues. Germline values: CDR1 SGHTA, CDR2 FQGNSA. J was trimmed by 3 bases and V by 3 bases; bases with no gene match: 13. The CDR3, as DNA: TGTGCCAGCAGCTTCTCCGCCCTTTGGACAGGGTTCTACGAGCAGTACTTC. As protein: CASSFSALWTGFYEQYF.

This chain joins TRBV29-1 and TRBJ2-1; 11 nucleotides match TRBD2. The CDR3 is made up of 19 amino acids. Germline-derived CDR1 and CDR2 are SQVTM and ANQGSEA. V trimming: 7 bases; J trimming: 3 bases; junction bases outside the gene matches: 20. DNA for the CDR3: TGCAGCGCGGCTAGGGGGTTCGGAATAGCGGGAGGGCACTACAATGAGCAGTTCTTC. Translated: CSAARGFGIAGGHYNEQFF.

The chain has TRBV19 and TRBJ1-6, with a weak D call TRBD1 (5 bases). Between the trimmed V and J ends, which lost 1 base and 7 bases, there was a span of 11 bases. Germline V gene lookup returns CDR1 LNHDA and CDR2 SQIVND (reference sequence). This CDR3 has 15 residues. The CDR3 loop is CASSIGTRTNSPLHF. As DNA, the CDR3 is TGTGCCAGTAGTATAGGGACAAGGACGAATTCACCCCTCCACTTT. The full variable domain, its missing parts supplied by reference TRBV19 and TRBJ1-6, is DGGITQSPKYLFRKEGQNVTLSCEQNLNHDAMYWYRQDPGQGLRLIYYSQIVNDFQKGDIAEGYSVSREKKESFPLTVTSAQKNPTAFYLCASSIGTRTNSPLHFGNGTRLTVT.

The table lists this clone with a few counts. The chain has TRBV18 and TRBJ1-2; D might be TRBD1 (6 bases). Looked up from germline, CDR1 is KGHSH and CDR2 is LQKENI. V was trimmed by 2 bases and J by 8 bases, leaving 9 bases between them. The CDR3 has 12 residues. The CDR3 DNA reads TGTGCCAGCTCACCAGGGGGCAAGGGCTACACCTTC. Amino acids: CASSPGGKGYTF.

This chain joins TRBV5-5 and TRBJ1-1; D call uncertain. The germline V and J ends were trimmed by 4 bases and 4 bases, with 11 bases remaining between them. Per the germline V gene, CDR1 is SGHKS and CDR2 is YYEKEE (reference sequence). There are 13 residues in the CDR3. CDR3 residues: CASSQVGATEAFF. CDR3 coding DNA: TGTGCCAGCAGCCAGGTAGGCGCCACTGAAGCTTTCTTT.

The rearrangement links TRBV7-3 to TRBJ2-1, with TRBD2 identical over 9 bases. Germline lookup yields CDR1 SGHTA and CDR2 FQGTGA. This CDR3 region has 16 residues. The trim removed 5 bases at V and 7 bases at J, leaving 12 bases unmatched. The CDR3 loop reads CASSPYAGGPGNEQFF. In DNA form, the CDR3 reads TGTGCCAGCAGCCCTTACGCGGGAGGGCCGGGGAATGAGCAGTTCTTC.

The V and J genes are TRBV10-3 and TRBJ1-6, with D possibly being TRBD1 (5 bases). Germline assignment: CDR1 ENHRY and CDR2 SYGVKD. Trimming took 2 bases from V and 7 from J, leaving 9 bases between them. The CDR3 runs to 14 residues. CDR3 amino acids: CAISEIQENSPLHF. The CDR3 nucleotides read TGTGCCATCAGTGAGATACAGGAGAATTCACCCCTCCACTTT.

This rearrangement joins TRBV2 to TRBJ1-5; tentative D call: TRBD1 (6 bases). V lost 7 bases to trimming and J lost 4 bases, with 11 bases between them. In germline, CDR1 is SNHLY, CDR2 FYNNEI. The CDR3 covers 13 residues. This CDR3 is CASKKGVNQPQHF. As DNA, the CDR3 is TGTGCCAGCAAAAAGGGGGTGAATCAGCCCCAGCATTTT.

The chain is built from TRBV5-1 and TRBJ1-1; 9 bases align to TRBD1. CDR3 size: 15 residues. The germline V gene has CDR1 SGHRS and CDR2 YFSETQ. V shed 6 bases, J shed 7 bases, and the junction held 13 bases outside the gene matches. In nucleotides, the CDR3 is TGCGCCAGCACCAACTACCGGGACAGGGCTGGTGAAGCTTTCTTT. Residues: CASTNYRDRAGEAFF.

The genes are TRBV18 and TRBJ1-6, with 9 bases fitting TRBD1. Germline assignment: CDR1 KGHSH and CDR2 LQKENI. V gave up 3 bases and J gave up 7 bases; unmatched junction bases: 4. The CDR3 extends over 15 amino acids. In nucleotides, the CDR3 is TGTGCCAGCTCACCCCTCGACAGGGGGAATTCACCCCTCCACTTT. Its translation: CASSPLDRGNSPLHF.

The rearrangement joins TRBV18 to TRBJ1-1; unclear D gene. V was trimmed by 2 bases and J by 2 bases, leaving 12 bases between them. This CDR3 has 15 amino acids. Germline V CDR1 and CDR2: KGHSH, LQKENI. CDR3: CASSPRNRQNTEAFF. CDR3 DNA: TGTGCCAGCTCACCAAGGAACAGACAAAACACTGAAGCTTTCTTT.

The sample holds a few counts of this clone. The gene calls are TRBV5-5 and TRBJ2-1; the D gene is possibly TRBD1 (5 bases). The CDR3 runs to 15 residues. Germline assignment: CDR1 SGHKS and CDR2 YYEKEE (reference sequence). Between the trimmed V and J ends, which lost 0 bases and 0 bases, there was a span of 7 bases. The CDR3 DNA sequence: TGTGCCAGCAGCTTGGTGGGGCTCTCCTACAATGAGCAGTTCTTC. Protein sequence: CASSLVGLSYNEQFF. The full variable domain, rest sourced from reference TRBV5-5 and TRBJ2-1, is DAGVTQSPTHLIKTRGQQVTLRCSPISGHKSVSWYQQVLGQGPQFIFQYYEKEERGRGNFPDRFSARQFPNYSSELNVNALLLGDSALYLCASSLVGLSYNEQFFGPGTRLTVL.

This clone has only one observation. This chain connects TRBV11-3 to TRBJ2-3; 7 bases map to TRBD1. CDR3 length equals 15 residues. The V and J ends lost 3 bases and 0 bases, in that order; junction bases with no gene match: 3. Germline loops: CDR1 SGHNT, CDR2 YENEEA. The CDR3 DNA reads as TGTGCCAGCAGCTTCAGGACAGGAAGCACAGATACGCAGTATTTT. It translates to CASSFRTGSTDTQYF.

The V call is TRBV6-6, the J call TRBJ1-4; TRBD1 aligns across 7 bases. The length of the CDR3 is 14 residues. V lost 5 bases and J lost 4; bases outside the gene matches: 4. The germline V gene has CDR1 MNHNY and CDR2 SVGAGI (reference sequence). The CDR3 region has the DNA TGTGCCAGCAGTACACAGGGGTTTAATGAAAAACTGTTTTTT. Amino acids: CASSTQGFNEKLFF.

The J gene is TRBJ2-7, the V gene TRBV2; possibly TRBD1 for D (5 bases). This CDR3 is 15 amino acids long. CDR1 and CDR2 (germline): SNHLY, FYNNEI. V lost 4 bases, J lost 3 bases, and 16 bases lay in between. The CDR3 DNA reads TGTGCCAGCAGTGGGGGCCCCCCCCTAGTCTACGAGCAGTACTTC. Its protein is CASSGGPPLVYEQYF. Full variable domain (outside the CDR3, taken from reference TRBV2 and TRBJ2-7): EPEVTQTPSHQVTQMGQEVILRCVPISNHLYFYWYRQILGQKVEFLVSFYNNEISEKSEIFDDQFSVERPDGSNFTLKIRSTKLEDSAMYFCASSGGPPLVYEQYFGPGTRLTVT.

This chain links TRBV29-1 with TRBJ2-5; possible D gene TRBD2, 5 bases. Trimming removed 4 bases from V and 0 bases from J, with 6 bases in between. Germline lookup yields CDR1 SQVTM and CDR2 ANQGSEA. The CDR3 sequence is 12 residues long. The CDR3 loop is CSVAGYQETQYF. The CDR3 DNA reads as TGCAGCGTTGCGGGGTACCAAGAGACCCAGTACTTC.